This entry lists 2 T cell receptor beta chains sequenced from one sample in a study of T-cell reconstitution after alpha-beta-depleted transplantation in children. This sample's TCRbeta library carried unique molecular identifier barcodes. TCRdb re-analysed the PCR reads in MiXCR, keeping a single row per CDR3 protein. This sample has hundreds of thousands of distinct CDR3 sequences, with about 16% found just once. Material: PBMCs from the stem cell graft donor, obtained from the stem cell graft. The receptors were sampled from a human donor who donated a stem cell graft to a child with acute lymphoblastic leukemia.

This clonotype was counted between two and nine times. The chain's CDR3 is CASSWGVGAYEQYF. The CDR3 DNA reads as TGTGCCAGCAGTTGGGGGGTGGGCGCCTACGAGCAGTACTTC. This chain uses TRBV12-3 or TRBV12-4 with TRBJ2-7; D possibly corresponds to TRBD2 (6 bases). Deletions cut 4 bases from V and 2 bases from J, with 12 bases between. The CDR3 runs to 14 residues.

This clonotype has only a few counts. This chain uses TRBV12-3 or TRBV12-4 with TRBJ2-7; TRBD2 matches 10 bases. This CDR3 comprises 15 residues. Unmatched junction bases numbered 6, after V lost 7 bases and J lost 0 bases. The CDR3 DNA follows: TGTGCCAGCACCGTAGCGGGAGGTACCTCCTACGAGCAGTACTTC. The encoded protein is CASTVAGGTSYEQYF.